A selection of T cell receptor beta chains follows, all from one sample in a study of blood T cell repertoires in COVID-19. Repertoires were generated with immunoSEQ multiplex PCR, while TCRdb's copy carries only in-frame clones and drops some. The sample has some 150,000 clones; around 89% are singletons. The specimen was peripheral blood. The receptors originated from a man between 60 and 70 years old with acute or convalescent COVID-19. The CDR3 runs from the conserved cysteine through the conserved F or W. Each record gives: clone size, V gene, D gene, J gene, CDR3 DNA, CDR3 protein. A D gene is named only where the DNA matches it firmly. Size values are once, few and many counts, or a class for expanded clones, and some rows have none.

.	TRBV3-1/TRBV3-2	.	TRBJ1-4	TGTGCCAGCAGCCTCAGAGTGAGGGAAAAACTGTTTTTT	CASSLRVREKLFF
once	TRBV5-1	.	TRBJ2-7	TGCGCCAGCAGCTTGGCCGTAGCGACCGGCGAGCAGTACTTC	CASSLAVATGEQYF
.	TRBV12-3/TRBV12-4	.	TRBJ1-5	TGTGCCAGCAGTCCGGGGAGGCAGCCCCAGCATTTT	CASSPGRQPQHF
once	TRBV10-1	TRBD1	TRBJ1-1	TGCGCCAGCAGTGACACCGGGACAGGGGCTTACACTGAAGCTTTCTTT	CASSDTGTGAYTEAFF
.	TRBV7-3	TRBD1	TRBJ2-1	TGTGCCAGCAGCCCTGGACAGGGGGGGATTAGCTCCTACAATGAGCAGTTCTTC	CASSPGQGGISSYNEQFF
.	TRBV7-2	TRBD2	TRBJ2-3	TGTGCCAGCAGCTTAGGGACTAGCGGGTGGGGTTTTGATACGCAGTATTTT	CASSLGTSGWGFDTQYF
.	TRBV20-1	.	TRBJ2-7	TGCAGTGCTAGTGGAGGGAAAAATTACGAGCAGTACTTC	CSASGGKNYEQYF
once	TRBV4-3	.	TRBJ2-1	TGCGCCAGCAGCCAAGGGGGATCCGGGGGTTCCTACAATGAGCAGTTCTTC	CASSQGGSGGSYNEQFF
.	TRBV5-8	TRBD1	TRBJ1-3	TGTGCCAGCAGCTCCGGGACAGTCTCTGGAAACACCATATATTTT	CASSSGTVSGNTIYF
.	TRBV3-1/TRBV3-2	.	TRBJ2-7	TGTGCCAGCAGCCAGCTACAGCAGCCCTTACAGTACTTC	CASSQLQQPLQYF
few	TRBV6-2/TRBV6-3	.	TRBJ2-1	TGTGCCAGCAGTTACACGACAGAGCAGTTCTTC	CASSYTTEQFF
.	TRBV11-2	TRBD2	TRBJ2-3	TGTGCCAGCAAACAACCCGGGGGGGGAAACACGCAGTATTTT	CASKQPGGGNTQYF
.	TRBV5-1	TRBD1	TRBJ2-7	TGCGCCAGCAGCGATCGGACAGGGCCCGACGAGCAGTACTTC	CASSDRTGPDEQYF
.	TRBV6-6	TRBD1	TRBJ1-4	TGTGCCAGCAGTACTTCCGGGACAGGGGTTGAAAAACTGTTTTTT	CASSTSGTGVEKLFF
.	TRBV6-5	.	TRBJ2-1	TGTGCCAGCAGGGCGTATCTCGGAGGCAATGAGCAGTTCTTC	CASRAYLGGNEQFF
.	TRBV11-2	TRBD2	TRBJ2-1	TGTGCCAGCAGCTTGGGCGGGGGGCTAGAGCAGTTCTTC	CASSLGGGLEQFF